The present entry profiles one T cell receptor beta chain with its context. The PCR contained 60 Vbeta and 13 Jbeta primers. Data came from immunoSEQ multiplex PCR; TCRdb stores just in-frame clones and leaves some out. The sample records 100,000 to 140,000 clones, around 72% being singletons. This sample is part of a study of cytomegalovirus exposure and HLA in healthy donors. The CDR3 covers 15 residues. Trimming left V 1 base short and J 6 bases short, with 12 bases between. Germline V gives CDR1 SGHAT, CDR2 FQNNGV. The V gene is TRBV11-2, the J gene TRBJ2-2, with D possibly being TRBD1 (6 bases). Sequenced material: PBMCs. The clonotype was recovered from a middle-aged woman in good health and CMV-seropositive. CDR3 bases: TGTGCCAGCAGCTTAGTTCCAGGGGTCGCCGGGGAGCTGTTTTTT. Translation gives CASSLVPGVAGELFF.